These 26 T cell receptor beta chains were all obtained from the same sample, sequenced in a study of cytomegalovirus exposure and HLA in healthy donors. The assay was immunoSEQ multiplex PCR, and TCRdb's table has in-frame clones only and misses some. The repertoire includes under 140,000 clones, approximately 90% of them detected once, and around 1.4% sits in the top ten. Input material: PBMCs. All receptors come from a woman in her twenties or thirties in good health and CMV-seropositive.

The V gene is TRBV29-1, the J gene TRBJ1-5; D is perhaps TRBD1 (6 bases). This CDR3 contains 15 residues. The ends were cut back, 4 bases at V and 3 bases at J, with 16 bases in the middle. The germline V gene has CDR1 SQVTM and CDR2 ANQGSEA. CDR3 sequence: CSVVFPGDNNQPQHF. For the CDR3, the DNA is TGCAGCGTTGTATTTCCAGGGGATAACAATCAGCCCCAGCATTTT.

The chain employs TRBV19 and TRBJ2-1; weak D call: TRBD2 (6 bases). Germline V gene data show CDR1 as LNHDA and CDR2 as SQIVND (reference sequence). This CDR3 spans 15 amino acids. The ends were cut back, 5 bases at V and 0 bases at J, with 11 bases in the middle. The CDR3 nucleotides read TGTGCCAGTAGTTTGGGGCGGGGCTCCTACAATGAGCAGTTCTTC. Encoded protein: CASSLGRGSYNEQFF.

The chain combines TRBV19 with TRBJ1-2; 8 bases are shared with TRBD1. The CDR3 totals 12 residues. V lost 11 bases and J lost 2; bases outside the gene matches: 4. The germline gives CDR1 LNHDA, CDR2 SQIVND (reference sequence). CDR3 amino acids: CAAWTGNYGYTF. In DNA, the CDR3 is TGTGCCGCCTGGACAGGGAACTATGGCTACACCTTC.

The genes are TRBV6-1 and TRBJ2-1, with 10 bases identical to TRBD1. CDR1 and CDR2 (germline): MNHNS, SASEGT. J lost 6 bases, V lost 6 bases, and 5 bases had no gene match. This CDR3 is 14 amino acids long. In DNA form, the CDR3 reads TGTGCCAGCAGGGACAGGGGGTTAGGCAATGAGCAGTTCTTC. Its protein product is CASRDRGLGNEQFF.

V and J are TRBV2 and TRBJ1-2; 7 bases are shared with TRBD1. V was pared by 6 bases and J by 7 bases, with 5 bases of the junction left unmatched. Germline CDR1 SNHLY, CDR2 FYNNEI. This CDR3 is built from 12 residues. The CDR3 sequence: CASRGSGGGYTF. CDR3 nucleotide sequence: TGTGCCAGCAGGGGGTCAGGGGGTGGCTACACCTTC.

The chain combines TRBV5-5 with TRBJ2-7; D is uncertain. Germline loops: CDR1 SGHKS, CDR2 YYEKEE (reference sequence). There are 15 residues in the CDR3. V was cut by 1 base and J by 0 bases, with 11 bases left in between. CDR3 sequence: CASSLPPGSSYEQYF. CDR3 DNA sequence: TGTGCCAGCAGCTTGCCTCCAGGTTCCTCCTACGAGCAGTACTTC. Full variable domain (outside the CDR3, taken from reference TRBV5-5 and TRBJ2-7): DAGVTQSPTHLIKTRGQQVTLRCSPISGHKSVSWYQQVLGQGPQFIFQYYEKEERGRGNFPDRFSARQFPNYSSELNVNALLLGDSALYLCASSLPPGSSYEQYFGPGTRLTVT.

The chain employs TRBV5-4 and TRBJ2-7; maybe TRBD2 (6 bases). Per germline, CDR1 SGHNT and CDR2 YYREEE (reference sequence). Trimming took off 2 bases at V and 0 bases at J, with 9 bases between the two ends. The length of the CDR3 is 14 residues. The CDR3 region has the DNA TGTGCCAGCAGCTTAGGCGGGACCTCCTACGAGCAGTACTTC. Translating it yields CASSLGGTSYEQYF.

In DNA form, the CDR3 reads TGTGCCAGCAGTGAACTGGGACAGCAAAATGAGCAGTTCTTC. It translates to CASSELGQQNEQFF. The chain couples TRBV6-1 to TRBJ2-1; 7 bases agree with TRBD1. In germline, CDR1 is MNHNS, CDR2 SASEGT. V lost 2 bases, J lost 7 bases, and 5 bases stayed unmatched. The length of the CDR3 is 14 residues.

The rearrangement joins TRBV7-6 to TRBJ2-1; 9 nucleotides match TRBD2. The V and J ends lost 5 bases and 7 bases, in that order; junction bases with no gene match: 9. The CDR3 spans 15 residues. CDR1 is SGHVS and CDR2 is FNYEAQ in the germline V gene. The CDR3 DNA is TGTGCCAGCAGCCCGTTAGCGGGGGCCTGGAATGAGCAGTTCTTC. Encoded protein: CASSPLAGAWNEQFF.

This clone has only one observation. The rearrangement uses TRBV7-9 and TRBJ2-7, with D possibly matching TRBD1 (6 bases). The CDR3 loop spans 16 amino acids. V lost 5 bases and J 1 base, leaving 18 bases between the germline ends. Germline values: CDR1 SEHNR, CDR2 FQNEAQ (reference sequence). The CDR3 spells CASSRIAGASSYEQYF. The CDR3 nucleotides are TGTGCCAGCAGCCGTATCGCAGGGGCTAGTTCCTACGAGCAGTACTTC.

V gene TRBV5-1 combines with J gene TRBJ2-3; 10 nucleotides align to TRBD1. CDR1 and CDR2 (germline): SGHRS, YFSETQ. The CDR3 consists of 14 residues. V lost 1 base to trimming and J lost 6 bases; unmatched junction nucleotides: 2. The chain's CDR3 is CASSLMGQGDTQYF. CDR3 coding DNA: TGCGCCAGCAGCTTGATGGGACAGGGGGATACGCAGTATTTT.

This chain joins TRBV5-1 and TRBJ2-2; 9 bases fit TRBD2. The V and J ends lost 3 bases and 1 base, in that order; junction bases with no gene match: 1. Germline V gives CDR1 SGHRS, CDR2 YFSETQ. There are 15 residues in the CDR3. The CDR3 coding sequence is TGCGCCAGCAGCTGGACTAGCGTGAACACCGGGGAGCTGTTTTTT. It is translated as CASSWTSVNTGELFF.

This rearrangement joins TRBV11-1 to TRBJ1-3; D is perhaps TRBD1 (5 bases). Trimming removed 5 bases from V and 0 bases from J, with 8 bases in between. Germline V lookup: CDR1 SGHAT, CDR2 FQDESV (reference sequence). CDR3 length equals 14 residues. CDR3 region: CASSRTFSGNTIYF. The CDR3, as DNA: TGTGCCAGCAGCCGGACATTCTCTGGAAACACCATATATTTT.

The table lists this clone with a count of one. The V gene is TRBV6-1, the J gene TRBJ2-5; 7 bases are a match to TRBD2. The germline CDR1 and CDR2 sequences are MNHNS and SASEGT. This CDR3 has 16 residues. The J segment lost 7 bases and the V segment lost 1 base, leaving 12 bases of the junction unmatched. For the CDR3, the DNA is TGTGCCAGCAGTGAAGGGGCTAGCGGCTATTCGGGGACCCAGTACTTC. Protein: CASSEGASGYSGTQYF.

The gene calls are TRBV9 and TRBJ2-3, with 12 bases identical to TRBD1. Germline assignment: CDR1 SGDLS and CDR2 YYNGEE. V lost 4 bases to trimming and J lost 3 bases; unmatched junction nucleotides: 6. CDR3 length: 16 residues. Written as DNA, the CDR3 is TGTGCCAGCAGCCCCCGGGGACAGGGGGCAACAGATACGCAGTATTTT. Translation: CASSPRGQGATDTQYF.

This chain connects TRBV11-1 to TRBJ2-5; 8 bases are a match to TRBD2. The trim removed 3 bases at V and 1 base at J, leaving 10 bases unmatched. Per germline, CDR1 SGHAT and CDR2 FQDESV (reference sequence). The CDR3 has 17 amino acids. CDR3 loop: CASSFRSLAAPQETQYF. CDR3 DNA sequence: TGTGCCAGCAGCTTCAGGTCACTAGCGGCCCCCCAAGAGACCCAGTACTTC.

V is TRBV28 and J is TRBJ2-2, with D possibly TRBD2 on 6 matching bases. CDR1 MDHEN and CDR2 SYDVKM come from the germline V gene. CDR3 length: 15 amino acids. Trimming stripped 5 bases from V and 5 bases from J, with 15 bases between. The CDR3 region is CASSRQDYLTGELFF. The CDR3 bases are TGTGCCAGCAGTCGTCAGGACTACCTAACCGGGGAGCTGTTTTTT.

The chain joins TRBV6-6 to TRBJ2-7; maybe TRBD1 (6 bases). V dropped 6 bases and J dropped 2 bases, with 17 bases sitting between them. CDR1 MNHNY and CDR2 SVGAGI come from the germline V gene (reference sequence). The CDR3 contains 15 residues. In nucleotides, the CDR3 is TGTGCCAGCAGCGCCTCCGGGACACCTACCTACGAGCAGTACTTC. Translated: CASSASGTPTYEQYF.

V usage is TRBV5-6 and J usage is TRBJ1-1, with a tentative D call TRBD1 (6 bases). The V end was cut by 2 bases, the J end by 0 bases, with 11 bases between. The germline gives CDR1 SGHDT, CDR2 YYEEEE. The CDR3 is 15 residues long. CDR3 region: CASSFDDRLNTEAFF. The CDR3, as DNA: TGTGCCAGCAGCTTTGATGACAGGTTGAACACTGAAGCTTTCTTT.

The rearrangement uses TRBV5-1 and TRBJ2-7; 7 nucleotides agree with TRBD1. Germline-derived CDR1 and CDR2 are SGHRS and YFSETQ. After removal of 7 bases from V and 0 bases from J, the junction contained 4 bases not matched to a gene. The CDR3 consists of 13 residues. As DNA, the CDR3 is TGCGCCAGCGGGGACAGCCGCTCCTACGAGCAGTACTTC. This translates into CASGDSRSYEQYF.

This chain joins TRBV18 and TRBJ1-4; TRBD1 matches 12 bases. Germline CDR1 reads KGHSH; CDR2 reads LQKENI. Trimming removed 0 bases from V and 8 bases from J; junction bases left unmatched: 10. This CDR3 has 18 residues. CDR3 coding DNA: TGTGCCAGCTCACCACCGCGGGACAGGGGGCGCGGAGGCGAAAAACTGTTTTTT. Translation: CASSPPRDRGRGGEKLFF.

This clone has a single count. V is TRBV30 and J is TRBJ2-5; possibly TRBD2 for D (6 bases). Germline V CDR1 and CDR2: GTSNPN, SVGIG (reference sequence). V was cut by 0 bases and J by 4 bases, with 12 bases left in between. The CDR3 runs to 14 residues. In DNA form, the CDR3 reads TGTGCCTGGAGTGTAGGGGTGGGGGGAGAGACCCAGTACTTC. Translated: CAWSVGVGGETQYF.

This clone has a handful of counts. V usage is TRBV4-1 and J usage is TRBJ1-5; D is unresolved. Germline values: CDR1 MGHRA, CDR2 YSYEKL. With 2 bases removed from V and 3 bases from J, the gap between germline ends came to 5 bases. The CDR3 totals 13 residues. CDR3 nucleotides: TGCGCCAGCAGCCAAAACACCAATCAGCCCCAGCATTTT. This sequence encodes CASSQNTNQPQHF.

This clone was detected a few times. This sequence joins TRBV5-4 and TRBJ1-2, with TRBD1 as a possible D gene (6 bases). The CDR3 extends over 15 amino acids. The germline gives CDR1 SGHNT, CDR2 YYREEE (reference sequence). Trimming removed 0 bases at V and 4 bases at J, with 13 bases between. CDR3 residues: CASSLGQVEIYGYTF. The CDR3 DNA reads TGTGCCAGCAGCTTGGGACAGGTTGAGATCTATGGCTACACCTTC.

The genes are TRBV19 and TRBJ1-5; no firm D call. The CDR3 has 15 residues. V lost 7 bases and J lost 0, with 13 bases in between. Germline CDR1 and CDR2: LNHDA and SQIVND (reference sequence). As DNA, the CDR3 is TGTGCCAGTAACGCGGGCCCCTATAGCAATCAGCCCCAGCATTTT. Translated: CASNAGPYSNQPQHF.

The V gene is TRBV5-4, the J gene TRBJ2-3, with 9 bases lining up with TRBD1. Germline CDR1 is SGHNT and CDR2 is YYREEE (reference sequence). With 3 bases clipped from V and 5 bases from J, the junction kept 4 bases outside the gene matches. The CDR3 length is 14 residues. CDR3: CASSSGQGKDTQYF. The CDR3 DNA is TGTGCCAGCAGCTCGGGACAGGGCAAAGATACGCAGTATTTT.